These 10 T cell receptor beta chains were all obtained from the same sample, sequenced in a study of T cells after yellow fever vaccination. MiXCR was run by TCRdb on the 5' RACE reads, yielding one entry per CDR3 protein. The profile shows under 600,000 distinct CDR3 sequences, around an eighth of them singletons. The specimen comprised PBMCs, sampled on the day of the yellow fever booster vaccination. These receptors originate from a man younger than 40 who received the YFV17D yellow fever vaccine.

V gene TRBV7-6 combines with J gene TRBJ2-6; 7 positions match TRBD1. CDR1 is SGHVS and CDR2 is FNYEAQ in the germline V gene. The trim removed 3 bases at V and 1 base at J, leaving 6 bases unmatched. The CDR3 spans 17 residues. CDR3 protein: CASSFGTAYSGANVLTF. CDR3 sequence (DNA): TGTGCCAGCAGCTTCGGGACAGCCTATTCTGGGGCCAACGTCCTGACTTTC.

This clonotype has just a few counts. The V call is TRBV7-9, the J call TRBJ2-1; maybe TRBD2 (5 bases). Germline CDR1 reads SEHNR; CDR2 reads FQNEAQ (reference sequence). V was trimmed by 10 bases and J by 5 bases, leaving 18 bases between them. The CDR3 totals 14 residues. In DNA, the CDR3 is TGTGCCATAAGCAGGCGGACTCCTAACAATGAGCAGTTCTTC. As protein: CAISRRTPNNEQFF.

V usage is TRBV20-1 and J usage is TRBJ2-1, with 11 bases that match TRBD2. CDR1 and CDR2 (germline): DFQATT, SNEGSKA (reference sequence). With V trimmed by 2 bases and J by 4 bases, 4 bases remained unmatched. There are 15 residues in the CDR3. Here the CDR3 reads CSARSRLAGYNEQFF. The CDR3 region has the DNA TGCAGTGCTAGAAGCCGACTAGCGGGATACAATGAGCAGTTCTTC.

This chain links TRBV7-2 with TRBJ2-3; D uncertain. Trimming cost V 1 base and J 3 bases, with 5 bases left between them. From germline, CDR1 is SGHTA and CDR2 FQGNSA. The CDR3 length is 13 residues. DNA of the CDR3: TGTGCCAGCAGCTTAGAGTGGACAGATACGCAGTATTTT. This gives the protein CASSLEWTDTQYF.

J is TRBJ2-1 and V is TRBV5-1, with D perhaps TRBD1 or TRBD2 (5 bases each). From germline, CDR1 is SGHRS and CDR2 YFSETQ. CDR3 length: 12 residues. V lost 4 bases and J 15 bases, leaving 17 bases between the germline ends. The DNA for the CDR3 is TGCGCCAGCAGCAAGGAGGACACGACCAGGTTCTTC. Residues: CASSKEDTTRFF.

At least ten counts were recorded for this clonotype. DNA for the CDR3: TGTGCCAGCAGTCAAGCGCACAGGGGGCGAGATACGCAGTATTTT. Protein: CASSQAHRGRDTQYF. V usage is TRBV12-3 or TRBV12-4 and J usage is TRBJ2-3; 9 nucleotides agree with TRBD1. The V and J ends lost 5 bases and 5 bases, in that order; junction bases with no gene match: 8. The CDR3 has 15 residues.

This clonotype occurred a few times. This chain connects TRBV6-5 to TRBJ1-5; D is unresolved. This CDR3 has 17 residues. The ends were cut back, 0 bases at V and 6 bases at J, with 18 bases in the middle. Germline V gives CDR1 MNHEY, CDR2 SVGAGI. The CDR3 sequence: CASSYSTKVTWGQPQHF. Here the CDR3 DNA reads TGTGCCAGCAGTTACTCGACGAAAGTCACGTGGGGTCAGCCCCAGCATTTT.

The V and J genes are TRBV9 and TRBJ2-7, with D perhaps TRBD1 or TRBD2 (5 bases each). CDR1 is SGDLS, CDR2 YYNGEE, per germline. Trimming removed 4 bases from V and 6 bases from J, with 17 bases in between. This CDR3 has 14 amino acids. The CDR3, as DNA: TGTGCCAGCAGCCCCGGTCCTCAAGGGACCGAGCAGTACTTC. The encoded protein is CASSPGPQGTEQYF.

The V gene is TRBV9, the J gene TRBJ1-2, with 10 bases identical to TRBD1. J gave up 6 bases and V 3 bases, and 8 bases lay outside the gene matches. CDR1 is SGDLS, CDR2 YYNGEE, per germline. This CDR3 region has 15 residues. This CDR3 is CASSARDRGIHGYTF. CDR3 bases: TGTGCCAGCAGCGCTAGGGACAGGGGTATTCATGGCTACACCTTC.

This clonotype has more than one count but fewer than ten. The chain joins TRBV10-2 to TRBJ2-7; 7 nucleotides agree with TRBD1. Germline V CDR1 and CDR2: WSHSY, SAAADI. This CDR3 has 12 residues. The ends lost 2 bases at V and 10 bases at J; junction bases unmatched: 5. CDR3 residues: CASSETTGEQYF. The CDR3 DNA reads as TGCGCCAGCAGTGAGACCACAGGGGAACAGTACTTC.